Each of the 8 T cell receptor beta chains below was sequenced from the same sample in a study of CD8+CD57+ T cells in acquired aplastic anemia. The authors sequenced patients whose flow cytometry had shown CD8+CD57+ cell expansion. The study profiled TCR beta VDJ and CDR3 using genomic DNA as template. TCRdb re-analysed the reads in MiXCR, keeping a single row per CDR3 protein. The sample holds approximately 260,000 distinct CDR3 sequences, 65% to 90% seen once. The sequenced material came from sorted CD4+, CD8+, or CD8+CD57+ T cells (not recorded which) from PBMCs. Source of these receptors: a human donor with aplastic anemia.

The V call is TRBV2, the J call TRBJ2-1; TRBD1 matches 7 bases. This CDR3 comprises 16 residues. V gave up 6 bases and J gave up 11 bases; unmatched junction bases: 19. The germline CDR1 and CDR2 sequences are SNHLY and FYNNEI. CDR3 sequence (DNA): TGTGCCAGCAGGTCTAACAGGGGCCTGCGGCACGAGCAGCAGTTCTTC. Protein sequence: CASRSNRGLRHEQQFF.

The rearrangement links TRBV2 to TRBJ1-1; 7 bases line up with TRBD1. The V gene end was trimmed by 7 bases and the J gene end by 8 bases; junction bases not matched to a gene: 4. Germline CDR1 reads SNHLY; CDR2 reads FYNNEI. The CDR3 length is 11 residues. The CDR3 DNA follows: TGTGCCAGCACTGTGGACAGGGAAGCTTTCTTT. Translation gives CASTVDREAFF.

The V call is TRBV7-3, the J call TRBJ2-3; the D is unclear. CDR1 is SGHTA and CDR2 is FQGTGA in the germline V gene. The V end lost 2 bases, the J end lost 11 bases, and 20 bases lay between the germline ends. The length of the CDR3 is 15 residues. CDR3 residues: CASSLEPRGSTEQYF. CDR3 bases: TGTGCCAGCAGCTTAGAACCGAGAGGTTCCACTGAGCAGTATTTT.

On this clonotype itself: A read error may produce the germline difference seen at one junction end. The chain combines TRBV2 with TRBJ2-5; D may be TRBD2 (7 bases). The germline V gene encodes CDR1 SNHLY and CDR2 FYNNEI. There are 14 residues in the CDR3. The chain's CDR3 is CASGGGGTQETYFF. Written as DNA, the CDR3 is TGTGCCAGCGGGGGGGGGGGCACACAAGAGACCTATTTTTTC.

J is TRBJ1-1 and V is TRBV7-3, with D maybe TRBD1 (5 bases). This CDR3 spans 15 amino acids. Germline CDR1 and CDR2: SGHTA and FQGTGA. Trimming took off 4 bases at V and 4 bases at J, with 16 bases between the two ends. As DNA, the CDR3 is TGTGCCAGCAGCTCTAGCCGGACATGGAGCACTGAAGCTTTCTTT. Translation: CASSSSRTWSTEAFF.

Note on this clonotype: No conserved phenylalanine or tryptophan is present at the end of the CDR3, so a read error is the likely explanation. No DNA is shown, since the ends of the CDR3 on it are uncertain; the CDR3 is the one TCRdb lists. This rearrangement joins TRBV7-8 to TRBJ1-2; the listed D gene, TRBD1, was not tested against the DNA. The length of the CDR3 is 13 amino acids, counting both ends. Per the germline V gene, CDR1 is SGHVS and CDR2 is FQNEAQ. CDR3 sequence: CASSLAVGGDTPY.

The chain recombines TRBV18 with TRBJ2-1, with 11 bases identical to TRBD2. The CDR3 length is 15 residues. Germline CDR1 and CDR2: KGHSH and LQKENI. V gave up 0 bases and J gave up 6 bases; unmatched junction bases: 1. The DNA for the CDR3 is TGTGCCAGCTCACCACCCACTAGCGGGGGCAATGAGCAGTTCTTC. Translated, it gives CASSPPTSGGNEQFF.

This clonotype was counted ten times or more. The V and J genes are TRBV12-5 and TRBJ1-1, with no clear D. The germline gives CDR1 LGHNT, CDR2 FRNRAP. Trimming removed 8 bases at V and 2 bases at J, with 9 bases between. The CDR3 is 12 residues long. Here the CDR3 reads CASKVGNTEAFF. The CDR3 DNA follows: TGTGCTAGTAAGGTGGGAAACACTGAAGCTTTCTTT. Based on the CDR3 plus reference TRBV12-5 and TRBJ1-1, the full variable domain is DARVTQTPRHKVTEMGQEVTMRCQPILGHNTVFWYRQTMMQGLELLAYFRNRAPLDDSGMPKDRFSAEMPDATLATLKIQPSEPRDSAVYFCASKVGNTEAFFGQGTRLTVV.